The clone carrying this T cell receptor beta chain occurred many times. Its antigen is not known. This entry is derived from a study of prognosis after radiotherapy for stage I lung cancer. Across the whole study: Every lung cancer patient of the non-small cell type was deemed medically inoperable. Study results and limitations: Following stereotactic body radiation therapy, patients who went on to develop distant metastases had lower Shannon entropy. Reportedly, patients with and without metastases differed in TRBV and TRBJ gene usage.

Genomic DNA was subjected to two-round multiplex PCR for amplification of TCR beta CDR3. Round one of PCR was performed, and it used primers specific to each TRBV and TRBJ gene. A single record per CDR3 protein comes from TCRdb applying MiXCR to the multiplex PCR reads. The table shows more than 30,000 distinct CDR3 sequences, with 42% occurring only once. The CDR3 sequence is 17 residues long. V was pared by 3 bases and J by 0 bases, with 17 bases between. Peripheral venous blood was drawn in six-milliliter volumes, with a draw taken at each of two separate time points. This specimen was PBMCs, taken before or after stereotactic body radiation therapy (not recorded which). This clonotype was sampled from a donor over 45 with non-small cell lung cancer. The rearrangement links TRBV12-3 or TRBV12-4 to TRBJ1-1; D unclear. The CDR3 is CASSLDQASPVNTEAFF. The CDR3 coding sequence is TGTGCCAGCAGTTTGGATCAGGCCAGTCCCGTGAACACTGAAGCTTTCTTT.